This T cell receptor (beta chain) stems from a study of T cell repertoires in cytomegalovirus infection. Study in general: Shared public TCR beta signatures pointed to both CMV infection and a matching HLA type.

TCRdb recomputed calls from the reads with MiXCR, one row per CDR3 protein. The sample carries over 150,000 distinct CDR3 sequences, about 17% recorded once. The CDR3 contains 13 residues. Germline CDR1 reads MNHNY; CDR2 reads SVGAGI (reference sequence). V lost 10 bases and J lost 1, with 14 bases in between. Sequencing was carried out using CD8+ T cells from PBMCs. This clonotype was obtained from a human donor in good health (CMV status not recorded). Some clones in this sample may be carry-over from other donors' samples. The chain uses TRBV6-6 and TRBJ2-7; possibly TRBD2 for D (5 bases). The chain's CDR3 is CATSLWRSYEQYF. In DNA form, the CDR3 reads TGTGCCACCTCCCTGTGGAGGTCCTACGAGCAGTACTTC.